The next 30 T cell receptor beta chains were all read from a single sample in a study of T cell repertoires in cytomegalovirus infection (dated by TCRdb to between 2018 and 2020). Explained via the paper, the treatment or condition label denotes: in vitro stimulation with specific CMV peptide epitopes to enrich CMV-specific T cells. Their antigen targets remain unknown. Sequenced on an Illumina HiSeq 1500. TCRdb reanalyzed the raw reads on its own, using fastp at Q25 for trimming and MiXCR for clone calling, and kept in-frame beta chains. Rows with a matching CDR3 protein are joined into one entry that keeps the most common DNA and genes. This sample has more than 110,000 distinct CDR3 sequences in its table, and 25% to 35% of those were observed once. Roughly 50% of the sample rests with the top ten. Sequencing was performed on CD8+ T cells from cultured PBMCs, taken from culture after CMV antigen stimulation. These receptors all come from a human donor in good health (CMV status not recorded). Some clones in this sample may be carry-over from other donors' samples.

This clonotype was counted ten times or more. This rearrangement joins TRBV19 to TRBJ2-1, with D unresolved. Trimming shortened V by 6 bases and J by 0 bases, and 6 bases separated the two germline ends. Germline V gene data show CDR1 as LNHDA and CDR2 as SQIVND (reference sequence). This CDR3 comprises 13 residues. The CDR3 DNA reads TGTGCCAGTAGCATCAGCTCCTACAATGAGCAGTTCTTC. Its protein product is CASSISSYNEQFF.

Many counts were recorded for this clonotype. The gene calls are TRBV7-8 and TRBJ2-1, with D tentatively TRBD1 (6 bases). Germline CDR1 reads SGHVS; CDR2 reads FQNEAQ. Between the trimmed V and J ends, which lost 5 bases and 9 bases, there was a span of 26 bases. This CDR3 is built from 17 residues. For the CDR3, the DNA is TGTGCCAGCAGCCCAAAACCCACAGGGATGGTATCGGGTGAGCAGTTCTTC. Its protein product is CASSPKPTGMVSGEQFF.

This clonotype came up a few times. The V call is TRBV7-8, the J call TRBJ2-5, with D perhaps matching TRBD1 (6 bases). There are 13 residues in the CDR3. The V end was cut by 6 bases, the J end by 2 bases, with 10 bases between. The germline gives CDR1 SGHVS, CDR2 FQNEAQ. The CDR3 loop is CASRATGQETQYF. The CDR3 region has the DNA TGTGCCAGCAGAGCGACAGGACAAGAGACCCAGTACTTC.

This sequence joins TRBV27 and TRBJ2-3, with D perhaps TRBD1 (6 bases). CDR1 is MNHEY and CDR2 is SMNVEV in the germline V gene (reference sequence). With 6 bases removed from V and 0 bases from J, the gap between germline ends came to 13 bases. The CDR3 runs 15 residues. The CDR3 DNA reads TGTGCCAGCAGCCCCGGGACATATAGCACAGATACGCAGTATTTT. It encodes CASSPGTYSTDTQYF.

The chain combines TRBV29-1 with TRBJ2-1; either TRBD1 or TRBD2 may supply D (5 bases each). In germline, CDR1 is SQVTM, CDR2 ANQGSEA. The CDR3 loop spans 13 amino acids. The ends were cut back, 7 bases at V and 0 bases at J, with 10 bases in the middle. The CDR3 coding sequence is TGCAGCGGGGATGGGGGCTCCTACAATGAGCAGTTCTTC. It translates to CSGDGGSYNEQFF.

The table lists this clonotype with a few counts. The chain uses TRBV19 and TRBJ2-1, with D unresolved. This CDR3 is built from 13 residues. The V gene lost 7 bases and the J gene lost 3 bases, with 10 bases spanning the gap. The germline V gene encodes CDR1 LNHDA and CDR2 SQIVND (reference sequence). The CDR3 DNA reads TGTGCCAGTACCCCGACAAGCTACAATGAGCAGTTCTTC. Its translation: CASTPTSYNEQFF.

This clonotype was observed at least ten times. The J gene is TRBJ2-1, the V gene TRBV11-3; weak D call: TRBD2 (5 bases). V was cut by 3 bases and J by 14 bases, with 20 bases left in between. The CDR3 consists of 14 residues. Germline V gene lookup returns CDR1 SGHNT and CDR2 YENEEA. Here the CDR3 DNA reads TGTGCCAGCAGCTTCGAGTCCCCTCGGCAGGAGGAGTTCTTC. Translation gives CASSFESPRQEEFF.

This clonotype appeared a few times. J is TRBJ1-1 and V is TRBV29-1; TRBD1 agrees at 7 bases. This CDR3 spans 13 amino acids. Germline assignment: CDR1 SQVTM and CDR2 ANQGSEA. Trimming cost V 6 bases and J 4 bases; bases outside gene matches: 8. CDR3 coding DNA: TGCAGCGTCACAGGGGACCCAGGCACTGAAGCTTTCTTT. This translates into CSVTGDPGTEAFF.

This clonotype was seen many times. V usage is TRBV12-3 or TRBV12-4 and J usage is TRBJ1-1; possible D gene TRBD1, 6 bases. This CDR3 is built from 12 residues. V was cut by 10 bases and J by 3 bases, with 12 bases left in between. The CDR3 reads CATGAGDTEAFF. As DNA, the CDR3 is TGTGCCACAGGGGCAGGGGACACTGAAGCTTTCTTT.

At least ten counts were recorded for this clonotype. The gene calls are TRBV7-9 and TRBJ1-1; 9 bases are shared with TRBD1. The J segment lost 1 base and the V segment lost 8 bases, leaving 5 bases of the junction unmatched. Germline values: CDR1 SEHNR, CDR2 FQNEAQ (reference sequence). This CDR3 spans 14 amino acids. CDR3 amino acids: CASRTQGANTEAFF. CDR3 coding DNA: TGTGCCAGCCGAACACAGGGGGCGAACACTGAAGCTTTCTTT.

This clonotype was counted a few times. The rearrangement joins TRBV27 to TRBJ2-2; no definite D call. Trimming pared 0 bases from V and 6 bases from J, leaving 17 bases between. This CDR3 region has 17 residues. CDR1 and CDR2 (germline): MNHEY, SMNVEV (reference sequence). CDR3 nucleotides: TGTGCCAGCAGTTTATCGAGTCGCAGGTCGGTCGCCGGGGAGCTGTTTTTT. Encoded protein: CASSLSSRRSVAGELFF.

The V gene is TRBV12-3 or TRBV12-4, the J gene TRBJ2-3, with 11 bases aligning to TRBD2. Trimming at V came to 6 bases and at J to 0 bases, leaving 8 bases not matched to a gene. There are 17 residues in the CDR3. The DNA for the CDR3 is TGTGCCAGCAGGGGGACTAGCGGAGGTACTAGCACAGATACGCAGTATTTT. Translated, it gives CASRGTSGGTSTDTQYF.

This clonotype was found a few times. V and J are TRBV6-5 and TRBJ1-1; D possibly corresponds to TRBD1 (5 bases). Trimming stripped 5 bases from V and 0 bases from J, with 10 bases between. The CDR3 has 14 amino acids. Germline CDR1 is MNHEY and CDR2 is SVGAGI. As DNA, the CDR3 is TGTGCCAGCAGTAAAACAGGTTTGAACACTGAAGCTTTCTTT. Protein: CASSKTGLNTEAFF.

This clonotype was picked up a small number of times. V and J are TRBV7-9 and TRBJ2-2; TRBD1 matches 9 bases. CDR3 length: 15 residues. J lost 5 bases, V lost 3 bases, and 4 bases had no gene match. Looked up from germline, CDR1 is SEHNR and CDR2 is FQNEAQ (reference sequence). CDR3 sequence (DNA): TGTGCCAGCAGCTTTATGACAGGGGGGACCGGGGAGCTGTTTTTT. Residues: CASSFMTGGTGELFF.

V gene TRBV4-2 combines with J gene TRBJ2-1; TRBD2 agrees at 9 bases. Germline CDR1 reads LGHNA; CDR2 reads YNFKEQ. Trimming at V came to 0 bases and at J to 0 bases, leaving 15 bases not matched to a gene. CDR3 size: 21 residues. CDR3 loop: CASSQERGGTTPAGSYNEQFF. The DNA for the CDR3 is TGTGCCAGCAGCCAAGAGCGGGGGGGGACCACCCCTGCCGGCTCCTACAATGAGCAGTTCTTC.

This clonotype occurred many times. The chain joins TRBV5-5 to TRBJ1-1, with D maybe TRBD1 (5 bases). Trimming pared 1 base from V and 0 bases from J, leaving 13 bases between. The CDR3 is 16 residues long. Germline V gene lookup returns CDR1 SGHKS and CDR2 YYEKEE (reference sequence). The CDR3 reads CASSLWGGSMNTEAFF. The CDR3 DNA reads TGTGCCAGCAGCTTGTGGGGGGGGAGTATGAACACTGAAGCTTTCTTT.

The CDR3 here is CASSLTGIYNEQFF. Here the CDR3 DNA reads TGTGCCAGCAGTCTTACAGGGATCTACAATGAGCAGTTCTTC. The chain links TRBV27 to TRBJ2-1, with a weak D call TRBD1 (6 bases). Germline values: CDR1 MNHEY, CDR2 SMNVEV (reference sequence). V was trimmed by 5 bases and J by 3 bases, leaving 11 bases between them. This CDR3 spans 14 amino acids.

A few counts support this clonotype. The chain combines TRBV19 with TRBJ1-4; D possibly corresponds to TRBD1 (5 bases). The CDR3 totals 13 residues. Per the germline V gene, CDR1 is LNHDA and CDR2 is SQIVND (reference sequence). V gave up 3 bases and J gave up 8 bases, with 10 bases separating them. The CDR3 here is CASSIGGFEKLFF. DNA of the CDR3: TGTGCCAGTAGTATCGGGGGATTCGAAAAACTGTTTTTT.

This sequence joins TRBV19 and TRBJ1-4; unclear D gene. Between the trimmed V and J ends, which lost 5 bases and 7 bases, there was a span of 17 bases. Germline CDR1 and CDR2: LNHDA and SQIVND (reference sequence). The CDR3 totals 15 residues. This CDR3 reads CASSLSPGWGEKLFF. In DNA, the CDR3 is TGTGCCAGTAGTCTCAGCCCGGGATGGGGTGAAAAACTGTTTTTT.

CDR3 sequence reads: CASSRTGVGSPLHF. The DNA of the CDR3 is TGTGCCAGCAGTCGTACAGGGGTAGGGTCACCCCTCCACTTT. The chain links TRBV28 to TRBJ1-6, with 7 bases lining up with TRBD1. CDR1 MDHEN and CDR2 SYDVKM come from the germline V gene. With 5 bases clipped from V and 10 bases from J, the junction kept 8 bases outside the gene matches. This CDR3 is 14 amino acids long.

This clonotype has a handful of counts. This chain uses TRBV19 with TRBJ1-1, with unresolved D. CDR1 is LNHDA, CDR2 SQIVND, per germline (reference sequence). Trimming removed 2 bases at V and 6 bases at J, with 13 bases between. The CDR3 has 14 amino acids. The CDR3 protein is CASSIYEGSAEAFF. The CDR3 DNA reads TGTGCCAGTAGTATATACGAGGGCAGCGCTGAAGCTTTCTTT.

The sample holds a few counts of this clonotype. The chain uses TRBV6-2 or TRBV6-3 and TRBJ1-1; the D is unclear. CDR1 is MNHEY, CDR2 SVGEGT, per germline. Trimming removed 6 bases at V and 6 bases at J, with 11 bases between. The CDR3 sequence is 12 residues long. The CDR3 spells CASSPLLSEAFF. CDR3 DNA sequence: TGTGCCAGCAGCCCCCTCCTCTCTGAAGCTTTCTTT.

V gene TRBV20-1 combines with J gene TRBJ2-2, with D possibly being TRBD2 (5 bases). The V and J ends lost 3 bases and 2 bases respectively, with 7 bases between them. This CDR3 has 13 amino acids. Germline V gene data show CDR1 as DFQATT and CDR2 as SNEGSKA (reference sequence). CDR3 sequence (DNA): TGCAGTGCTAGCCGGGGTAACACCGGGGAGCTGTTTTTT. Protein product: CSASRGNTGELFF.

This rearrangement joins TRBV7-9 to TRBJ1-2; 7 nucleotides line up with TRBD1. V dropped 5 bases and J dropped 4; count of bases not matched to a gene: 7. The CDR3 runs 14 residues. Germline assignment: CDR1 SEHNR and CDR2 FQNEAQ (reference sequence). The CDR3 sequence is CASSTGDFRYGYTF. CDR3 in DNA: TGTGCCAGCAGCACAGGGGACTTCCGCTATGGCTACACCTTC.

A word on this clonotype: A much bigger clone sits one base away, suggesting this may be a read error. The chain uses TRBV30 and TRBJ1-5; maybe TRBD1 (6 bases). The CDR3 runs 14 residues. The germline V gene has CDR1 GTSNPN and CDR2 SVGIG (reference sequence). Trimming stripped 3 bases from V and 5 bases from J, with 14 bases between. The CDR3 loop is CAWRARDIDQPQHF. The CDR3 nucleotides read TGTGCCTGGAGGGCCCGGGACATTGATCAGCCCCAGCATTTT.

The CDR3 sequence is CASSRSGRISYEQYF. The CDR3 nucleotides are TGTGCCAGCAGCCGCTCGGGACGTATCTCCTACGAGCAGTACTTC. The chain uses TRBV7-9 and TRBJ2-7; either TRBD1 or TRBD2 may supply D (5 bases each). Per germline, CDR1 SEHNR and CDR2 FQNEAQ (reference sequence). This CDR3 has 15 residues. Trimming took 5 bases from V and 0 from J, leaving 14 bases between them.

This clonotype was seen ten or more times. The chain carries TRBV5-1 and TRBJ2-7; D unresolved. This CDR3 has 13 residues. Germline CDR1 is SGHRS and CDR2 is YFSETQ. Between the trimmed V and J ends, which lost 4 bases and 4 bases, there was a span of 12 bases. This CDR3 is CASSAGIRYEQYF. CDR3 in DNA: TGCGCCAGCAGCGCAGGAATCCGGTACGAGCAGTACTTC.

The chain couples TRBV9 to TRBJ2-3, with D hard to call. Germline loops: CDR1 SGDLS, CDR2 YYNGEE. This CDR3 has 13 residues. Trimming stripped 0 bases from V and 6 bases from J, with 8 bases between. In DNA, the CDR3 is TGTGCCAGCAGCGTAGACCCCCCCGATACGCAGTATTTT. It yields the protein CASSVDPPDTQYF. Complete variable domain (other parts from reference TRBV9 and TRBJ2-3): DSGVTQTPKHLITATGQRVTLRCSPRSGDLSVYWYQQSLDQGLQFLIQYYNGEERAKGNILERFSAQQFPDLHSELNLSSLELGDSALYFCASSVDPPDTQYFGPGTRLTVL.

The chain has TRBV5-1 and TRBJ1-1; D unclear. V gave up 4 bases and J gave up 0 bases, with 22 bases separating them. CDR1 SGHRS and CDR2 YFSETQ come from the germline V gene. The CDR3 consists of 18 residues. The DNA for the CDR3 is TGCGCCAGCAGCCTAGGAGTTTGGCAGAGGCTATTGAACACTGAAGCTTTCTTT. Protein product: CASSLGVWQRLLNTEAFF.

The J gene is TRBJ2-3, the V gene TRBV15; the match to TRBD1 covers 7 bases. The trim removed 5 bases at V and 0 bases at J, leaving 5 bases unmatched. The CDR3 is 15 residues long. Per the germline V gene, CDR1 is LNHNV and CDR2 is YYDKDF (reference sequence). CDR3 amino acids: CATSPGTASTDTQYF. Written as DNA, the CDR3 is TGTGCCACCAGCCCCGGGACAGCTAGCACAGATACGCAGTATTTT.